The next 5 T cell receptor beta chains were all read from a single sample in a study of cytotoxic CD8 clonotypes in ibrutinib-treated CLL. Sequencing was performed with immunoSEQ multiplex PCR; in TCRdb, only in-frame clones are kept and a portion is missing. The sample lists about 160,000 clones, approximately 80% occurring once. Sequencing was performed on PBMCs, taken after 24 months of ibrutinib treatment. The receptors originated from a human donor with chronic lymphocytic leukemia.

As for this clone: In the same sample, other DNA sequences code for this CDR3. The chain employs TRBV18 and TRBJ2-3, with D uncertain. The CDR3 contains 12 residues. V was trimmed by 6 bases and J by 0 bases, leaving 4 bases between them. CDR1 is KGHSH and CDR2 is LQKENI in the germline V gene. The CDR3 sequence is CASSPSTDTQYF. The CDR3 DNA is TGTGCCAGCTCGCCTAGCACAGATACGCAGTATTTT.

The CDR3 loop is CARSLLAEVHYEQYF. CDR3 sequence (DNA): TGTGCCAGAAGCTTGTTGGCGGAGGTTCATTACGAGCAGTACTTC. The gene calls are TRBV5-3 and TRBJ2-7; TRBD2 is a possible D gene (5 bases). TRBV5-3 is annotated as an ORF whose role is uncertain. V lost 1 base and J 4 bases, leaving 15 bases between the germline ends. CDR3 length: 15 residues.

This clone was observed once. The J gene is TRBJ2-2, the V gene TRBV7-3; 7 positions agree with TRBD2. The CDR3 has 14 residues. V trimming: 5 bases; J trimming: 5 bases; junction bases outside the gene matches: 5. Germline V CDR1 and CDR2: SGHTA, FQGTGA. The CDR3 region is CASSPSGWTGELFF. CDR3 coding DNA: TGTGCCAGCAGCCCTAGCGGCTGGACCGGGGAGCTGTTTTTT.

This chain joins TRBV18 and TRBJ2-7, with 8 bases that match TRBD1. Per germline, CDR1 KGHSH and CDR2 LQKENI. The CDR3 is 14 amino acids. V was clipped by 5 bases and J by 5 bases; unmatched bases: 8. Here the CDR3 reads CASSTRTGKDEQYF. CDR3 coding DNA: TGTGCCAGCTCAACGAGGACAGGGAAAGACGAGCAGTACTTC.

CDR3 bases: TGCAGCGCCGGGACAGGGGACTATGGCTACACCTTC. Translated: CSAGTGDYGYTF. The chain links TRBV29-1 to TRBJ1-2; 10 bases align to TRBD1. After removal of 7 bases from V and 3 bases from J, the junction contained 2 bases not matched to a gene. CDR3 length equals 12 residues. Germline V gene sequence: CDR1 SQVTM, CDR2 ANQGSEA.